This is a list of T cell receptor beta chains from one sample in a study of T-cell memory formation after mild COVID-19. TCRdb used MiXCR to reprocess the 5' RACE reads, holding one entry per CDR3 protein. In the table there are 250,000 to 400,000 distinct CDR3 sequences, 14% of which are singletons. Sequencing input: PBMCs or a T cell subset sorted from them (not recorded which). The source of these receptors is a young man who had mild COVID-19 (a few samples of this study predate the infection). Cell type and time point are not known. CDR3s include the opening cysteine and the closing phenylalanine or tryptophan. The order of the fields is J gene, D gene, V gene, clone size, CDR3 DNA, CDR3 protein. The D gene is left open where the match is weak. Some rows mark clone size as missing; the rest say once, few, many or name a class of expanded clone.

TRBJ1-4 | TRBD1 | TRBV9 | - | TGTGCCAGCAGCTCCAGGGACAGGGGAAATGAAAAACTGTTTTTT | CASSSRDRGNEKLFF
TRBJ2-1 | - | TRBV12-5 | once | TGTGCTAGTGCCCCCCGGGGAAACGAATACAATGAGCAGTTCTTC | CASAPRGNEYNEQFF
TRBJ2-2 | - | TRBV5-5 | - | TGTGCCAGCAGCTTGCGGAGGGACCCCACCGGGGAGCTGTTTTTT | CASSLRRDPTGELFF
TRBJ2-7 | - | TRBV4-1 | - | TGCGCCAGCAGCCAAGCATCGTACGGGTCCGGCTACGAGCAGTACTTC | CASSQASYGSGYEQYF
TRBJ2-3 | - | TRBV27 | - | TGTGCCAGCAGTTTAGGGTGGGGAATCGCAGATACGCAGTATTTT | CASSLGWGIADTQYF
TRBJ2-3 | - | TRBV3-1 | - | TGTGCCAGCAGCCAAGGGGGGGGCCGGGAGTATTTT | CASSQGGGREYF
TRBJ1-1 | - | TRBV9 | - | TGTGCCAGCAACGAGGGGATGGGCACTGAAGCTTTCTTT | CASNEGMGTEAFF
TRBJ1-1 | TRBD1 | TRBV5-1 | - | TGCGCCAGCAGCTTAAACCTCGGGACAGGGAGTGCTGAAGTTTTCTTT | CASSLNLGTGSAEVFF
TRBJ1-2 | - | TRBV20-1 | - | TGCAGTGCTAGAGATCGGGTCTTCTACACCTTC | CSARDRVFYTF
TRBJ1-2 | - | TRBV7-3 | few | TGTGCCAGCAGCTTCAACGGTTATGGCTACACCTTC | CASSFNGYGYTF
TRBJ1-1 | - | TRBV7-9 | - | TGTGCCAGCAGCACCTCCCGGTGGACTGAAGCTTTCTTT | CASSTSRWTEAFF
TRBJ1-2 | - | TRBV20-1 | few | TGCAGTGCTAGAGAACAGCAGTATGGCTACACCTTC | CSAREQQYGYTF
TRBJ2-7 | TRBD1 | TRBV27 | few | TGTGCCACCGTGGACAGGTACTACGAGCAGTACTTC | CATVDRYYEQYF
TRBJ2-2 | TRBD1 | TRBV12-3/TRBV12-4 | - | TGTGCCAGCAAACAGGGGCGCACCGGGGAGCTGTTTTTT | CASKQGRTGELFF
TRBJ1-3 | TRBD1 | TRBV3-1 | - | TGTGCCAGCAGCCAAGATACAGGGGCCGGAAACACCATATATTTT | CASSQDTGAGNTIYF
TRBJ2-3 | - | TRBV25-1 | - | TGTGCCAGCAGTACCCGGGAACTCTTGACGCAGTATTTT | CASSTRELLTQYF
TRBJ1-6 | - | TRBV18 | few | TGTGCCAGCTCACCCTCCGCTGGGGCTAGACCCCTCCACTTT | CASSPSAGARPLHF
TRBJ1-2 | - | TRBV6-2/TRBV6-3 | - | TGTGCCAGCATTTCTGCACCGGGGCTAAGCTCCTATGGCTACACCTTC | CASISAPGLSSYGYTF
TRBJ1-2 | TRBD1 | TRBV6-5 | once | TGTGCCAGCACCCCCGGACAGGTTTCAGGCTACACCTTC | CASTPGQVSGYTF
TRBJ2-7 | - | TRBV7-9 | - | TGTGCCAGCAGCTTGGACAGCCGCTACGAGCAGTACTTC | CASSLDSRYEQYF
TRBJ1-5 | - | TRBV19 | few | TGTGCCAGTAGTATACAGTGGCCATGGGAGCCCCAGCATTTT | CASSIQWPWEPQHF
TRBJ2-1 | TRBD1 | TRBV7-6 | few | TGTGCCAGCAGCCGGACGGGACAGGGGGCCTATGAGCAGTTCTTC | CASSRTGQGAYEQFF
TRBJ2-1 | - | TRBV12-3/TRBV12-4 | few | TGTGCCAGCAGTCGAGGTACTAATGAGCAGTTCTTC | CASSRGTNEQFF
TRBJ2-2 | TRBD1 | TRBV24-1 | - | TGTGCCACCAGTGACCATCCTCGTCGGGACAGGGGGTTGGCCGGGGAGCTGTTTTTT | CATSDHPRRDRGLAGELFF
TRBJ2-2 | - | TRBV7-2 | few | TGTGCCAGCAGCAGGGGTGTGCAGAACACCGGGGAGCTGTTTTTT | CASSRGVQNTGELFF
TRBJ1-1 | - | TRBV7-6 | - | TGTGCCAGCACCCAAGGGGGAATACACACTGAAGCTTTCTTT | CASTQGGIHTEAFF
TRBJ2-3 | - | TRBV20-1 | few | TGCAGTGCCCGTTGGGGGGGCAGCACAGATACGCAGTATTTT | CSARWGGSTDTQYF
TRBJ2-7 | - | TRBV4-2 | many | TGTGCCAGCAGCCGCCTGGACAGCCCTAGCTCCTACGAGCAGTACTTC | CASSRLDSPSSYEQYF
TRBJ1-3 | - | TRBV20-1 | - | TGCAGTGCCTTGACGCACTCTGGAAACACCATATATTTT | CSALTHSGNTIYF
TRBJ2-3 | - | TRBV2 | few | TGTGCCAGCAGTGCTGGGGGGGGGCCTGCTACTTCGCAGTATTTT | CASSAGGGPATSQYF
TRBJ1-1 | - | TRBV4-1 | few | TGCGCCAGCAGCCAAGGGGTAGGGTCAGGAACTGAAGCTTTCTTT | CASSQGVGSGTEAFF
TRBJ1-3 | - | TRBV4-3 | - | TGCGCCAGCAGCCAAGATCGGGAGCTTAGGGGAAACACCATATATTTT | CASSQDRELRGNTIYF
TRBJ2-1 | - | TRBV4-3 | - | TGCGCCAGCAGCCAAGTGGGCACGAACAATGAGCAGTTCTTC | CASSQVGTNNEQFF
TRBJ2-2 | - | TRBV20-1 | few | TGCAGTGCTAGAGATCACCGGCGATCGAACACCGGGGAGCTGTTTTTT | CSARDHRRSNTGELFF